The rows below give T cell receptor beta chains drawn from one sample of a study of early T cells in non-severe SARS-CoV-2 infection. Using its own MiXCR run on the 5' RACE reads, TCRdb lists one record per CDR3 protein. The repertoire holds 55,000 to 80,000 distinct CDR3 sequences, with roughly an eighth as singletons. This specimen was whole blood, taken at baseline. Receptors were obtained from an adult who was a healthcare worker with PCR-confirmed SARS-CoV-2 infection or an uninfected control (not recorded which). CDR3s include the opening cysteine and the closing phenylalanine or tryptophan. D genes are given only for firm matches. Only some rows state a clone size, as once, few, many or a class for expanded clones.

J,V,D,size,CDR3,DNA
TRBJ2-7,TRBV12-3/TRBV12-4,NA,few,CASSTAGDPYEQYF,TGTGCCAGCAGTACCGCCGGTGATCCCTACGAGCAGTACTTC
TRBJ2-7,TRBV7-9,NA,few,CASSRRRVGKDEQYF,TGTGCCAGCAGCCGACGCAGGGTAGGCAAGGACGAGCAGTACTTC
TRBJ1-1,TRBV7-9,NA,many,CASSTAGNLLNTEAFF,TGTGCCAGCAGCACCGCCGGAAACTTGTTGAACACTGAAGCTTTCTTT
TRBJ2-7,TRBV25-1,NA,NA,CASSESNGMAYEQYF,TGTGCCAGCAGTGAATCCAATGGGATGGCCTACGAGCAGTACTTC
TRBJ2-2,TRBV11-2,NA,many,CASSWQGTNTGELFF,TGTGCCAGCAGCTGGCAGGGAACGAACACCGGGGAGCTGTTTTTT
TRBJ2-1,TRBV29-1,NA,many,CSVDRDMSSYNEQFF,TGCAGCGTTGATCGGGATATGAGCTCCTACAATGAGCAGTTCTTC
TRBJ1-2,TRBV28,TRBD1,NA,CASSLYRGNGYTF,TGTGCCAGCAGTTTATACAGGGGAAATGGCTACACCTTC
TRBJ1-2,TRBV20-1,NA,few,CSAAGANYGYTF,TGCAGTGCCGCAGGAGCTAACTATGGCTACACCTTC
TRBJ2-5,TRBV29-1,TRBD2,few,CSVELAGALQETQYF,TGCAGCGTTGAACTAGCGGGGGCTTTACAAGAGACCCAGTACTTC
TRBJ1-2,TRBV7-2,NA,NA,CASSLDGARGYGYTF,TGTGCCAGCAGCTTAGATGGAGCCAGAGGCTATGGCTACACCTTC
TRBJ2-2,TRBV29-1,TRBD1,NA,CSHRDRNTGELFF,TGCAGCCACCGGGACAGGAACACCGGGGAGCTGTTTTTT
TRBJ2-1,TRBV4-1,TRBD2,few,CASSQLGLAGASSYNEQFF,TGCGCCAGCAGCCAACTAGGACTAGCGGGGGCCAGCTCCTACAATGAGCAGTTCTTC